This TCR beta chain was sequenced in a study of T cell responses to AZD1222 COVID-19 vaccine. Libraries were prepared by immunoSEQ multiplex PCR; TCRdb keeps only in-frame clonotypes and omits some of them. The sample contains 130,000 to 150,000 clones, 80% to 90% of which appear only once. General study points: In a largely white British group with more females than males, clonal diversity was possibly underestimated. Regions 160-218 and 743-854 dominated among vaccine-associated CD4 TCRs spanning spike. Only 5 or 6 people who got AZD1222 tested seropositive at baseline. Repertoire sampling was restricted to post-peak T cell response timepoints.

Notes on this clone: The antigen is unknown.

The input for sequencing was peripheral blood, taken on day 0 of AZD1222 vaccination. This clonotype originated in an adult in good health.

Here the CDR3 reads CASSQVTSVTPGAAQYF. CDR3 bases: TGTGCCAGCAGCCAAGTAACTAGCGTTACCCCCGGGGCCGCGCAGTATTTT. This chain uses TRBV14 with TRBJ2-3, with TRBD2 matching over 7 bases. V gave up 1 base and J gave up 10 bases; unmatched junction bases: 17. There are 17 residues in the CDR3. CDR1 is SGHDN and CDR2 is FVKESK in the germline V gene.